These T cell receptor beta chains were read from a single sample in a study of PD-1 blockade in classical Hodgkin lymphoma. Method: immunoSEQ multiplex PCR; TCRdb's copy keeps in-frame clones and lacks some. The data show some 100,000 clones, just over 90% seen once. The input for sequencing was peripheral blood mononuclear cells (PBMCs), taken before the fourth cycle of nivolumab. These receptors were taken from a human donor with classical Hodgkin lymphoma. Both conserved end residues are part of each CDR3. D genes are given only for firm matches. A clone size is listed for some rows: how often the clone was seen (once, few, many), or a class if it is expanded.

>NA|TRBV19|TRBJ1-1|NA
TGTGCCAGTAGTAATGGACTAGGGAACACTGAAGCTTTCTTT
CASSNGLGNTEAFF
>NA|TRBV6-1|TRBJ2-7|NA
TGTGCCGCACAGCTCCGTAAGGGCGAGCAGTACTTC
CAAQLRKGEQYF
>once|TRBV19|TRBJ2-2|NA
TGTGCCAGTAGTATAAGGGGGGACGGAGTGGTCGGGGAGCTGTTTTTT
CASSIRGDGVVGELFF
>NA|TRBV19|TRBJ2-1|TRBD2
TGTGCCAGTAGTATACAGACTAGCGGCCAATACAATGAGCAGTTCTTC
CASSIQTSGQYNEQFF
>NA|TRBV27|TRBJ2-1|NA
TGTGCCAGCAGTTCGTATGGCGGTAGCTCCTACAATGAGCAGTTCTTC
CASSSYGGSSYNEQFF
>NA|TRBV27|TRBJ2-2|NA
TGTGCCAGCAGTTTACGGCTGTACACCGGGGAGCTGTTTTTT
CASSLRLYTGELFF
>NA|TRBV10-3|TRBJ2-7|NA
TGTGCCATCAGTCCTATGGGCCTATCCTACGAGCAGTACTTC
CAISPMGLSYEQYF
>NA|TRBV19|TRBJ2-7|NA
TGTGCCAGTAGTATAGAGGACAACTCGGGAGTCTACGAGCAGTACTTC
CASSIEDNSGVYEQYF
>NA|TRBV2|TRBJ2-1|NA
TGTGCCAGCAGTAGCCCGATGGCGGGTCAGCGCAATGAGCAGTTCTTC
CASSSPMAGQRNEQFF
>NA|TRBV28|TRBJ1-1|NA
TGTGCCAGCGGCGTCTCACTTCATCGAGGGGGGAGCACTGAAGCTTTCTTT
CASGVSLHRGGSTEAFF
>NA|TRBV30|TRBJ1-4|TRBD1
TGTGCCTGGAGTGCTGGGACAGGGGATGAAAAACTGTTTTTT
CAWSAGTGDEKLFF
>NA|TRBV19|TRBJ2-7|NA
TGTGCCAGTAGTATAGGCAGCGGCAGCTCCTACGAGCAGTACTTC
CASSIGSGSSYEQYF
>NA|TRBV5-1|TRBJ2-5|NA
TGCGCCAGCAAAAGGCTTGCGGCGGACGGGACCCAGTACTTC
CASKRLAADGTQYF
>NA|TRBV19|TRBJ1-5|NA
TGTGCCAGTAGAGGACCTAATCAGCCCCAGCATTTT
CASRGPNQPQHF
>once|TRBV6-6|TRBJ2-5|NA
TGTGCCAGCAGTTACACGGGGCAGGGGAGCCAAGAGACCCAGTACTTC
CASSYTGQGSQETQYF
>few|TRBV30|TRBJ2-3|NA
TGTGCCTGGAGTGCAGTGGTGCAGGGCACGCAGTATTTT
CAWSAVVQGTQYF
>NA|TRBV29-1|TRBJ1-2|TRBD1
TGCAGCGTTGTGGACAGGGGCGAGGGGTATGGCTACACCTTC
CSVVDRGEGYGYTF
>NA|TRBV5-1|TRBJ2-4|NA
TGCGCCAGCAGTCGTTGGGGCCCTTCCGGCATTCAGTACTTC
CASSRWGPSGIQYF
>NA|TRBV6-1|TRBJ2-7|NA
TGTGCCAGCAGTGTAGCTTATGGTGATGAGCAGTACTTC
CASSVAYGDEQYF
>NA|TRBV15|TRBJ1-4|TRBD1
TGTGCCACCAGCAGGCCAGGGGGCAGTGGAAAACTGTTTTTT
CATSRPGGSGKLFF
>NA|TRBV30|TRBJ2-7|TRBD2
TGTGCCTGGAGTCTCGGGAGGGTATACGAGCAGTACTTC
CAWSLGRVYEQYF
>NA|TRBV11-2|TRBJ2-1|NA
TGTGCCAGCAGCTTAGACCTTGGAAGCTCCTACAATGAGCAGTTCTTC
CASSLDLGSSYNEQFF
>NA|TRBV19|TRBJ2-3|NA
TGTGCCAGTAGTACCGGGACAAACACAGATACGCAGTATTTT
CASSTGTNTDTQYF
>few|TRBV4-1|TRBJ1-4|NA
TGCGCCAGCAGCCAGGGGGGTGGGATGGAAAAACTGTTTTTT
CASSQGGGMEKLFF
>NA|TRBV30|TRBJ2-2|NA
TGTGCCTGGATATTGTCCGGGGAGCTGTTTTTT
CAWILSGELFF
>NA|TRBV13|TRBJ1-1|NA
TGTGCCAGCAGCCGTTTGAGGGACCATGTCACTGAAGCTTTCTTT
CASSRLRDHVTEAFF
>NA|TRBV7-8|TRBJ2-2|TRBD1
TGTGCCAGCACCCGAACCGGGACAGGAAACACCGGGGAGCTGTTTTTT
CASTRTGTGNTGELFF
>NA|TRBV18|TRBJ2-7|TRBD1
TGTGCCAGCTCACCAAGCCCACCCGGGACAGTTGACACCTACGAGCAGTACTTC
CASSPSPPGTVDTYEQYF
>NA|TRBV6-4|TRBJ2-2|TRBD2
TGTGCCAGCAGTGATCAAGCGGGACTCGGCACCGGGGAGCTGTTTTTT
CASSDQAGLGTGELFF
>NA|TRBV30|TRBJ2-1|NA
TGTGCCTGGGGTGCCCAGACACTTAGCTCCTACAATGAGCAGTTCTTC
CAWGAQTLSSYNEQFF
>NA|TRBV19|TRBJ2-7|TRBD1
TGTGCCAGTAGTCAAGCACGGACAGGGCCTATTTCCTACGAGCAGTACTTC
CASSQARTGPISYEQYF
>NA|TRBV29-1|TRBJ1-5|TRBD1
TGCAGCGTCGGGACAGGGTCCAATCAGCCCCAGCATTTT
CSVGTGSNQPQHF
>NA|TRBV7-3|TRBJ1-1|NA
TGTGCCAGCAGCTTATCGGGGCCGAACACTGAAGCTTTCTTT
CASSLSGPNTEAFF
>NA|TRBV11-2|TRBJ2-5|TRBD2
TGTGCCAGCAGCGTTACTAGCGGGGGCGGGCGGGAGACCCAGTACTTC
CASSVTSGGGRETQYF
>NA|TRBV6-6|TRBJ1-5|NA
TGTGCCAGCAGTTACGATTCCCCCGGGGGCAATCAGCCCCAGCATTTT
CASSYDSPGGNQPQHF
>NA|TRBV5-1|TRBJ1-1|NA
TGCGCCAGCAGCTTGGCGGGTGTCATGAACACTGAAGCTTTCTTT
CASSLAGVMNTEAFF
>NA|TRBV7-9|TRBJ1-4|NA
TGTGCCAGCAGCTCCGCGGAGGCACTACCTAATGAAAAACTGTTTTTT
CASSSAEALPNEKLFF
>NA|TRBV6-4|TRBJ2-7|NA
TGTGCCAGCAAGCCCAAAGATTACGAGCAGTGCTTC
CASKPKDYEQCF
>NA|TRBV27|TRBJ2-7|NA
TGTGCCAGCGGCACACATTACGAGCAGTACTTC
CASGTHYEQYF
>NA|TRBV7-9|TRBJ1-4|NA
TGTGCCAGCAGCTTAAATATCCGTGAAAAACTGTTTTTT
CASSLNIREKLFF
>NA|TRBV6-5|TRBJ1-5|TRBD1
TGTGCCAGCAGTTGGGGACAGGGGGCGCAGCCCCAGCATTTT
CASSWGQGAQPQHF
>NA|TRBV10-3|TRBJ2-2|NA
TGTGCCATAGGGACTGGGTCCACCGGGGAGCTGTTTTTT
CAIGTGSTGELFF
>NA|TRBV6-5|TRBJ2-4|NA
TGTGCCAGCAGTGAACGGGGGAAAGTGGACTTC
CASSERGKVDF
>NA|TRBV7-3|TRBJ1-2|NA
TGTGCCAGCAGCTTAATAGGGTATAGTGGCTACACCTTC
CASSLIGYSGYTF
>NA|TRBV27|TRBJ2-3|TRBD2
TGTGCCAGCAGTCCCTTAGCGGGCCCAACCACAGATACGCAGTATTTT
CASSPLAGPTTDTQYF
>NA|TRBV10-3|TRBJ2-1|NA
TGTGCCATCAGTGCTGATTACAATGAGCAGTTCTTC
CAISADYNEQFF
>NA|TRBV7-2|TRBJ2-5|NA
TGTGCCAGCAGCCCCTACCAAGAGACCCAGTACTTC
CASSPYQETQYF
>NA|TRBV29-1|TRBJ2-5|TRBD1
TGCAGCGTTGTCATCGGGGGACAGGGGGAGACCCAGTACTTC
CSVVIGGQGETQYF
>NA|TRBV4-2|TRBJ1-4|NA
TGTGCCAGCAGTCCTACCTGGGGTGAGGCTAATGAAAAACTGTTTTTT
CASSPTWGEANEKLFF
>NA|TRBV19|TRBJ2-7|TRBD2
TGTGCCAGTACCATCATACCGCGGGAGGGCCACGAGCAGTACTTC
CASTIIPREGHEQYF
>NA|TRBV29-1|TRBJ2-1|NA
TGCAGCGTTGAGGGGGGACATAAACGGAATGAGCAGTTCTTC
CSVEGGHKRNEQFF
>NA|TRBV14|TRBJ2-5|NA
TGTGCCAGCAGCCAATTGGGACCTCAAGAGACCCAGTACTTC
CASSQLGPQETQYF
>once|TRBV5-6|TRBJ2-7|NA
TGTGCCAGCAGCTTAACGGGGGTACGCGAGCAGTACTTC
CASSLTGVREQYF
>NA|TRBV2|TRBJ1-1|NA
TGTGCCAGCAGTGAGACCCCTGAAGCTTTCTTT
CASSETPEAFF